The clone carrying this TCR beta chain was seen repeatedly, ten times or more. Researchers amplified the TCR beta CDR3 regions from RNA transcripts. HTBI primers drove first-round RT-PCR of the TCR CDR3. MiXCR was run by TCRdb on the multiplex PCR reads, yielding one entry per CDR3 protein. In the table there are 650,000 to 850,000 distinct CDR3 sequences, under 20% of which are singletons. This entry is derived from a study of T cells in Graves' hyperthyroidism and ophthalmopathy. Germline V gene lookup returns CDR1 DFQATT and CDR2 SNEGSKA (reference sequence). The CDR3 length is 12 residues. With 6 bases removed from V and 4 bases from J, the gap between germline ends came to 12 bases.

The chain couples TRBV20-1 to TRBJ2-5, with D tentatively TRBD1 (5 bases). Material for sequencing was blood. The receptor comes from a woman in her forties or fifties with Graves' hyperthyroidism that later progressed to Graves' ophthalmopathy. The CDR3 bases are TGCAGTGCCGCAGGGTGGATAGAGACCCAGTACTTC. Its translation: CSAAGWIETQYF.